Presented here are 13 T cell receptor beta chains from one specimen sequenced in a study of blood T cells in healthy people across ages. PCR was performed a second time for about 7 to 11 cycles using a sample-barcoded 5' primer and a J-beta primer mix. TCRdb reanalysed the 5' RACE reads using MiXCR and keeps one entry per CDR3 protein. Of roughly 930,000 distinct CDR3 sequences listed, around 49% are singletons. Material: blood. The origin of the receptors is a man aged 25 to 40 in good health.

V is TRBV6-6 and J is TRBJ2-2, with D unclear. This CDR3 spans 13 amino acids. Deletions cut 8 bases from V and 6 bases from J, with 13 bases between. Germline V gene data show CDR1 as MNHNY and CDR2 as SVGAGI (reference sequence). CDR3 sequence (DNA): TGTGCCAGCCGCCGAGACTCCCCCGGGGAGCTGTTTTTT. Encoded protein: CASRRDSPGELFF.

The V call is TRBV6-5, the J call TRBJ2-5, with 8 bases matching TRBD2. The CDR3 contains 13 residues. Germline V gives CDR1 MNHEY, CDR2 SVGAGI. With V trimmed by 5 bases and J by 6 bases, 5 bases remained unmatched. CDR3 sequence (DNA): TGTGCCAGCAGTGGGGCGGGGGGACAGACCCAGTACTTC. Translated: CASSGAGGQTQYF.

This clonotype was observed a handful of times. This chain connects TRBV29-1 to TRBJ2-7; weak D call: TRBD1 (6 bases). CDR1 and CDR2 (germline): SQVTM, ANQGSEA. The CDR3 length is 14 residues. Trimming pared 4 bases from V and 1 base from J, leaving 14 bases between. The CDR3 loop reads CSVGLGQISYEQYF. CDR3 in DNA: TGCAGCGTTGGACTCGGACAGATTTCCTACGAGCAGTACTTC.

In this sample, this clonotype turned up a few times. V is TRBV20-1 and J is TRBJ1-5, with 10 bases fitting TRBD1. CDR1 is DFQATT, CDR2 SNEGSKA, per germline (reference sequence). J was trimmed by 7 bases and V by 5 bases; bases with no gene match: 2. The CDR3 is 12 residues long. CDR3: CSAGQGGQPQHF. DNA for the CDR3: TGCAGTGCTGGACAGGGGGGACAGCCCCAGCATTTT.

The chain couples TRBV5-1 to TRBJ2-6, with D tentatively TRBD1 or TRBD2 (5 bases each). The CDR3 is made up of 18 amino acids. The germline CDR1 and CDR2 sequences are SGHRS and YFSETQ. V was trimmed by 4 bases and J by 0 bases, leaving 17 bases between them. The CDR3: CASSLRDGEHSGANVLTF. In nucleotides, the CDR3 is TGCGCCAGCAGCCTCCGGGACGGGGAACACTCTGGGGCCAACGTCCTGACTTTC.

Concerning this clonotype itself: The junction does not match germline at one end; this may be a read error. The chain carries TRBV6-5 and TRBJ2-3; 11 bases align to TRBD2. There are 13 residues in the CDR3. In germline, CDR1 is MNHEY, CDR2 SVGAGI. CDR3 nucleotide sequence: TGTGCCAGCAGGACTAGCGGGGTAGATACGAAGTATTTT. It is translated as CASRTSGVDTKYF.

The rearrangement links TRBV4-1 to TRBJ2-1, with 9 nucleotides matching TRBD2. Germline CDR1 and CDR2: MGHRA and YSYEKL. The V and J ends lost 4 bases and 2 bases, in that order; junction bases with no gene match: 12. The CDR3 spans 18 residues. CDR3 DNA sequence: TGCGCCAGCAGCCCGGAACACCAGCGGGGGGCCACCTACAATGAGCAGTTCTTC. Its protein is CASSPEHQRGATYNEQFF.

The chain has TRBV7-2 and TRBJ2-3; 9 bases fit TRBD2. Trimming at V came to 2 bases and at J to 4 bases, leaving 1 base not matched to a gene. Looked up from germline, CDR1 is SGHTA and CDR2 is FQGNSA. This CDR3 region has 14 residues. The CDR3 reads CASSLRGRADTQYF. CDR3 nucleotide sequence: TGTGCCAGCAGCTTACGCGGGAGGGCAGATACGCAGTATTTT.

This clonotype was counted ten times or more. The chain has TRBV28 and TRBJ2-2; D is unresolved. The CDR3 extends over 13 amino acids. The V gene's germline CDR1 is MDHEN and CDR2 SYDVKM. V lost 5 bases, J lost 0 bases, and 4 bases lay in between. CDR3 nucleotide sequence: TGTGCCAGCAGTCCCTCGAACACCGGGGAGCTGTTTTTT. The encoded protein is CASSPSNTGELFF.

This clonotype was counted only a few times. V and J are TRBV10-3 and TRBJ2-1, with D perhaps assigned TRBD1 or TRBD2 (5 bases each). The CDR3 sequence is 14 residues long. The V gene lost 7 bases and the J gene lost 2 bases, with 12 bases spanning the gap. Looked up from germline, CDR1 is ENHRY and CDR2 is SYGVKD. CDR3 amino acids: CAITEGPAYNEQFF. The CDR3 DNA is TGTGCCATCACCGAGGGGCCAGCCTACAATGAGCAGTTCTTC.

This chain joins TRBV30 and TRBJ2-7; D is ambiguous. Germline V lookup: CDR1 GTSNPN, CDR2 SVGIG (reference sequence). CDR3 length equals 13 residues. With 1 base removed from V and 3 bases from J, the gap between germline ends came to 10 bases. CDR3 loop: CAWSDQVDYEQYF. The CDR3 coding sequence is TGTGCCTGGAGTGACCAGGTAGACTACGAGCAGTACTTC.

The J gene is TRBJ2-3, the V gene TRBV27; D not certain. CDR1 and CDR2 from the germline V gene are MNHEY and SMNVEV (reference sequence). This CDR3 has 15 amino acids. V dropped 6 bases and J dropped 0 bases, with 13 bases sitting between them. CDR3: CASRRRWESTDTQYF. The CDR3 DNA reads as TGTGCCAGCAGGAGAAGGTGGGAAAGCACAGATACGCAGTATTTT.

This clonotype has more than one count but fewer than ten. J is TRBJ2-3 and V is TRBV12-3 or TRBV12-4; D is possibly TRBD2 (5 bases). V was clipped by 6 bases and J by 8 bases, with 12 bases between them. This CDR3 region has 12 residues. The DNA for the CDR3 is TGTGCCAGCAGGGAGGATATGGCTACGCAGTATTTT. As protein: CASREDMATQYF.